A single sample gave rise to the 24 T cell receptor beta chains below, sequenced in a study of blood T cell repertoires in COVID-19. The table came from immunoSEQ multiplex PCR; TCRdb's copy has only in-frame clones and leaves some out. The table includes 46,000 or so clones, over 70% detected once. What was sequenced was peripheral blood. These receptors all stem from a man in his forties or fifties with acute or convalescent COVID-19.

The chain recombines TRBV30 with TRBJ2-1; 11 bases line up with TRBD2. CDR1 is GTSNPN and CDR2 is SVGIG in the germline V gene (reference sequence). The CDR3 has 13 residues. With V trimmed by 3 bases and J by 10 bases, 5 bases remained unmatched. CDR3: CAWSPASGREQFF. For the CDR3, the DNA is TGTGCCTGGAGCCCCGCTAGCGGGAGGGAGCAGTTCTTC.

The chain links TRBV7-2 to TRBJ1-2, with 7 nucleotides matching TRBD1. The V gene's germline CDR1 is SGHTA and CDR2 FQGNSA. Losses at the gene ends were 1 base for V and 7 bases for J; bases not matched to a gene: 3. The CDR3 has 13 residues. This CDR3 is CASSLEGARGYTF. CDR3 sequence (DNA): TGTGCCAGCAGCTTAGAGGGGGCGCGTGGCTACACCTTC.

The chain employs TRBV10-2 and TRBJ1-2; TRBD1 might be the D (5 bases). The CDR3 spans 11 residues. Looked up from germline, CDR1 is WSHSY and CDR2 is SAAADI. Trimming cost V 4 bases and J 11 bases, with 11 bases left between them. CDR3 region: CASSGQLLYTF. In DNA, the CDR3 is TGCGCCAGCAGTGGACAGCTATTATACACCTTC.

The gene calls are TRBV27 and TRBJ1-6, with 11 bases identical to TRBD1. The germline V gene encodes CDR1 MNHEY and CDR2 SMNVEV (reference sequence). Trimming cost V 5 bases and J 2 bases; bases outside gene matches: 11. This CDR3 has 19 residues. CDR3 loop: CASSRVRDRGEPYNSPLHF. The CDR3 nucleotides read TGTGCCAGCAGTCGAGTCCGGGACAGGGGGGAACCCTATAATTCACCCCTCCACTTT.

For this clone: One junction end does not reproduce the germline sequence, and a read error may be involved. The V call is TRBV30, the J call TRBJ2-1, with 8 bases fitting TRBD2. The CDR3 consists of 13 residues. Germline loops: CDR1 GTSNPN, CDR2 SVGIG (reference sequence). The CDR3 DNA sequence: TGTGCCGGGAGCGGGAGTGGGAACAATGAGCAGTTCTTC. It codes for CAGSGSGNNEQFF.

The rearrangement uses TRBV7-9 and TRBJ1-2; tentative D call: TRBD1 (6 bases). CDR1 is SEHNR and CDR2 is FQNEAQ in the germline V gene (reference sequence). The CDR3 covers 16 residues. V was pared by 5 bases and J by 4 bases, with 20 bases between. CDR3 residues: CASSLSGAGISYGYTF. The CDR3 nucleotides read TGTGCCAGCAGCCTATCAGGGGCAGGGATAAGCTATGGCTACACCTTC. The variable domain in full, completed from reference TRBV7-9 and TRBJ1-2, reads DTGVSQNPRHKITKRGQNVTFRCDPISEHNRLYWYRQTLGQGPEFLTYFQNEAQLEKSRLLSDRFSAERPKGSFSTLEIQRTEQGDSAMYLCASSLSGAGISYGYTFGSGTRLTVV.

The V gene is TRBV5-1, the J gene TRBJ2-6, with a tentative D call TRBD1 (6 bases). The CDR3 length is 20 residues. V lost 6 bases and J 0 bases, leaving 25 bases between the germline ends. Germline V gene data show CDR1 as SGHRS and CDR2 as YFSETQ. This chain's CDR3 is CASNNLGSGTSGSGANVLTF. The CDR3 DNA sequence: TGCGCCAGCAACAATTTAGGATCCGGGACATCGGGCTCTGGGGCCAACGTCCTGACTTTC.

The V gene is TRBV4-2, the J gene TRBJ2-2, with TRBD1 matching over 10 bases. CDR1 and CDR2 (germline): LGHNA, YNFKEQ. V lost 5 bases to trimming and J lost 2 bases; unmatched junction nucleotides: 8. This CDR3 is 17 amino acids long. CDR3 region: CASSSRDRGLNTGELFF. The CDR3 nucleotides read TGTGCCAGCAGCTCCCGGGACAGGGGCCTTAACACCGGGGAGCTGTTTTTT.

The genes are TRBV7-3 and TRBJ2-4; TRBD1 might be the D (5 bases). The CDR3 runs 13 residues. Per the germline V gene, CDR1 is SGHTA and CDR2 is FQGTGA. Trimming shortened V by 4 bases and J by 8 bases, and 12 bases separated the two germline ends. In DNA, the CDR3 is TGTGCCAGCAGCTCACAGGCATTTGACATTCAGTACTTC. It encodes CASSSQAFDIQYF.

The chain couples TRBV9 to TRBJ2-3, with D maybe TRBD1 (6 bases). Trimming pared 3 bases from V and 4 bases from J, leaving 21 bases between. CDR3 length equals 17 residues. Germline-derived CDR1 and CDR2 are SGDLS and YYNGEE. The CDR3 DNA follows: TGTGCCAGCAGCGCCCACAGGTTCGAAGGGGGACCAGATACGCAGTATTTT. It specifies CASSAHRFEGGPDTQYF.

CDR3 residues: CASSVADSRGYTF. The DNA for the CDR3 is TGTGCCAGCAGCGTAGCTGATTCGAGGGGCTACACCTTC. This sequence joins TRBV9 and TRBJ1-2; no clear D. V gave up 0 bases and J gave up 8 bases, with 11 bases separating them. The CDR3 consists of 13 residues. The germline CDR1 and CDR2 sequences are SGDLS and YYNGEE. Full variable domain (missing parts from reference TRBV9 and TRBJ1-2): DSGVTQTPKHLITATGQRVTLRCSPRSGDLSVYWYQQSLDQGLQFLIQYYNGEERAKGNILERFSAQQFPDLHSELNLSSLELGDSALYFCASSVADSRGYTFGSGTRLTVV.

This clone appeared a single time. The gene calls are TRBV21-1 and TRBJ1-2; the D segment call TRBD1 is taken from the table without a DNA check. TRBV21-1 is flagged as a pseudogene. The CDR3 has 17 residues. The CDR3 sequence is CASSKRKEARGLGGYTF. The CDR3 region has the DNA TGTGCCAGCAGCAAAAGGAAGGAGGCCAGGGGGCTGGGTGGCTACACCTTC.

This clone was observed a few times. The chain carries TRBV7-8 and TRBJ2-1; 7 nucleotides agree with TRBD2. CDR3 size: 18 residues. V dropped 5 bases and J dropped 0; count of bases not matched to a gene: 13. Per the germline V gene, CDR1 is SGHVS and CDR2 is FQNEAQ. CDR3 bases: TGTGCCAGCAGCCTAGGAGGATTCAGCGGGAACTCCTACAATGAGCAGTTCTTC. Its protein is CASSLGGFSGNSYNEQFF.

The chain couples TRBV7-3 to TRBJ1-5; D is unclear. Germline V gives CDR1 SGHTA, CDR2 FQGTGA. Trimming pared 4 bases from V and 3 bases from J, leaving 7 bases between. The CDR3 length is 13 residues. CDR3 nucleotides: TGTGCCAGCAGCTCCGGTCTCAATCAGCCCCAGCATTTT. This codes for CASSSGLNQPQHF.

The chain recombines TRBV27 with TRBJ2-2; the D is unclear. The CDR3 consists of 15 residues. CDR1 MNHEY and CDR2 SMNVEV come from the germline V gene (reference sequence). The germline V and J ends were trimmed by 1 base and 2 bases, with 8 bases remaining between them. As DNA, the CDR3 is TGTGCCAGCAGTTTATTCCCTAGAAACACCGGGGAGCTGTTTTTT. This sequence encodes CASSLFPRNTGELFF.

This clone was observed a few times. CDR3 in DNA: TGTGCCAGCAGCGTTTCGACAGACAATGAGCAGTTCTTC. This translates into CASSVSTDNEQFF. This sequence joins TRBV7-3 and TRBJ2-1; the D gene is possibly TRBD1 (5 bases). Germline CDR1 reads SGHTA; CDR2 reads FQGTGA. CDR3 length equals 13 residues. V was clipped by 5 bases and J by 5 bases, with 10 bases between them.

The rearrangement uses TRBV7-2 and TRBJ1-1; 8 bases agree with TRBD1. CDR1 is SGHTA, CDR2 FQGNSA, per germline. The CDR3 totals 17 residues. The ends lost 4 bases at V and 0 bases at J; junction bases unmatched: 10. The CDR3 DNA sequence: TGTGCCAGCAGCTCCCCTACAGGGGGTCCTATGAACACTGAAGCTTTCTTT. The encoded protein is CASSSPTGGPMNTEAFF.

This chain links TRBV4-2 with TRBJ2-5; D is uncertain. In germline, CDR1 is LGHNA, CDR2 YNFKEQ. Between the trimmed V and J ends, which lost 0 bases and 0 bases, there was a span of 8 bases. There are 15 residues in the CDR3. The CDR3 DNA reads TGTGCCAGCAGCCAAGATCCCAGTAACCAAGAGACCCAGTACTTC. Encoded protein: CASSQDPSNQETQYF.

The genes are TRBV27 and TRBJ1-6, with D perhaps matching TRBD1 (5 bases). V lost 2 bases and J 1 base, leaving 21 bases between the germline ends. Germline assignment: CDR1 MNHEY and CDR2 SMNVEV (reference sequence). The CDR3 loop spans 20 amino acids. The CDR3: CASSLQPGLWSMSYNSPLHF. CDR3 sequence (DNA): TGTGCCAGCAGTTTACAACCGGGACTCTGGTCAATGTCCTATAATTCACCCCTCCACTTT.

The chain is built from TRBV3-1 (or the pseudogene TRBV3-2) and TRBJ2-3, with 11 bases matching TRBD2. The CDR3 totals 16 residues. V trimming: 4 bases; J trimming: 1 base; junction bases outside the gene matches: 4. Germline assignment: CDR1 LGHDT and CDR2 YNNKEL (reference sequence). CDR3: CASSRSTSGGTDTQYF. Here the CDR3 DNA reads TGTGCCAGCAGCCGCTCGACTAGCGGGGGCACAGATACGCAGTATTTT.

The rearrangement links TRBV19 to TRBJ2-5; 7 bases are a match to TRBD1. This CDR3 is built from 17 residues. Losses at the gene ends were 3 bases for V and 2 bases for J; bases not matched to a gene: 12. From germline, CDR1 is LNHDA and CDR2 SQIVND (reference sequence). CDR3 nucleotide sequence: TGTGCCAGTAGTATCACCCGGGACAGTCGGAGGCAAGAGACCCAGTACTTC. Translation: CASSITRDSRRQETQYF.

The J gene is TRBJ2-1, the V gene TRBV7-2, with no clear D. V was clipped by 1 base and J by 9 bases, with 7 bases between them. The CDR3 loop spans 12 amino acids. The V gene's germline CDR1 is SGHTA and CDR2 FQGNSA. The CDR3 coding sequence is TGTGCCAGCAGCTTAGACTTAAGTGAGCAGTTCTTC. Translating gives CASSLDLSEQFF. Together with reference TRBV7-2 and TRBJ2-1, the CDR3 gives the full variable domain: GAGVSQSPSNKVTEKGKDVELRCDPISGHTALYWYRQSLGQGLEFLIYFQGNSAPDKSGLPSDRFSAERTGGSVSTLTIQRTQQEDSAVYLCASSLDLSEQFFGPGTRLTVL.

The chain uses TRBV5-5 and TRBJ1-5; D uncertain. Trimming removed 4 bases at V and 5 bases at J, with 7 bases between. This CDR3 has 12 amino acids. Germline-derived CDR1 and CDR2 are SGHKS and YYEKEE (reference sequence). CDR3 sequence: CASSVIDQPQHF. The CDR3 bases are TGTGCCAGCAGCGTTATAGATCAGCCCCAGCATTTT.

This chain links TRBV5-1 with TRBJ1-1, with 7 positions matching TRBD1. There are 14 residues in the CDR3. The V and J ends lost 4 bases and 1 base, in that order; junction bases with no gene match: 4. The germline gives CDR1 SGHRS, CDR2 YFSETQ. DNA of the CDR3: TGCGCCAGCAGCGATGACAGGGCGAACACTGAAGCTTTCTTT. It codes for CASSDDRANTEAFF.